This TCR beta chain derives from a study of cytomegalovirus exposure and HLA in healthy donors. Background on the study: For the approximately 420 genotyped donors, approximately 82% fell within the Caucasian-associated ancestry cluster.

The primer mix had 60 Vbeta and 13 Jbeta primers. Method: immunoSEQ multiplex PCR; TCRdb's copy keeps in-frame clones and lacks some. Found here are 250,000 or so clones, around 90% of them singletons; the top ten hold about 1.7%. CDR1 is GTSNPN and CDR2 is SVGIG in the germline V gene (reference sequence). This CDR3 has 13 amino acids. V shed 2 bases and J 11 bases; nucleotides not matched to a gene: 6. A note on this clone: Its antigen remains unidentified.

Study-wide results and limits: Reportedly, fewer N-insertions than the approximately 680-donor mean appeared in an Asian-associated ancestry cluster in a later analysis. Most TCR sequences showed up rarely, but some public TCRs showed up in many donors. An analysis that came later showed most CMV-associated TCR beta chains appearing HLA-restricted.

The sample was PBMCs. The clonotype originates from a girl between 2 and 10 years old in good health and CMV-seronegative. The genes are TRBV30 and TRBJ2-1; 10 bases are shared with TRBD2. CDR3 residues: CAWSSRSGGKQFF. The CDR3 DNA is TGTGCCTGGAGTTCGCGTAGCGGGGGGAAGCAGTTCTTC.